The clone carrying this T cell receptor (beta chain) occurred many times. This entry comes from a study of human T cells and chemical hapten exposure. The wider study: The patients, most of them female, presented with alopecia areata, totalis or universalis.

The time point is: patch test 2, 6 weeks after DPC sensitization. Treatment specified: therapeutic diphenylcyclopropenone sensitization with weekly scalp DPC. Extraction yielded total RNA from whole blood (unfractionated). The V end was cut by 5 bases, the J end by 7 bases, with 18 bases between. This CDR3 spans 15 amino acids. Germline lookup yields CDR1 SGHRS and CDR2 YFSETQ. As processed by the authors: Sampled TCR counts reached a median of around 100,000 per sample, with values ranging from about 20,000 to 700,000. Via MiXCR, TCRdb re-called the RACE reads, giving one row per CDR3 protein. These V and J calls derive from TCRdb rather than the authors' analysis. The top ten clones hold under 8.5% of a sample with about 40,000 distinct CDR3 sequences, approximately 3.4% of them seen once.

Here the sequenced sample was whole blood, taken in connection with sensitization to the hapten diphenylcyclopropenone (DPC). This TCR was sampled from a man in his forties with alopecia areata. Some clones in this sample may be carry-over from other donors' samples. This chain links TRBV5-1 with TRBJ2-2; a weak D match, TRBD1 (5 bases). The CDR3 DNA reads as TGCGCCAGCAGTCGTCCCAGGGCAAATTTCGGGGAGCTGTTTTTT. Protein: CASSRPRANFGELFF.